Listed below are T cell receptor beta chains from one sample, sequenced in a study of regulatory T cells in long-lasting Graves disease. One entry per CDR3 protein results from TCRdb running MiXCR on the multiplex PCR reads. Among 350,000 to 400,000 distinct CDR3 sequences listed, around 16% were seen once. The sample was also reused in another study, on T cells in Graves' hyperthyroidism and ophthalmopathy.

Sample: peripheral blood mononuclear cells (PBMCs), taken at new diagnosis, from a patient treated with antithyroid drugs. Every receptor here comes from a woman younger than 35 with Graves disease. CDR3s include the opening cysteine and the closing phenylalanine or tryptophan. D genes are given only for firm matches. Clone size is stated in some rows and not others, as once, few, many or a class when expanded.

cdr3_aa	cdr3_nt	d_call	clone_size	v_call	j_call
CASSIDLYWTSGRVKQYF	TGTGCCAGTAGTATAGATTTATATTGGACTAGCGGGCGAGTAAAGCAGTACTTC	TRBD2	.	TRBV19	TRBJ2-7
CSVVRLAGFTDTQYF	TGCAGCGTTGTCCGGCTAGCGGGGTTCACAGATACGCAGTATTTT	TRBD2	many	TRBV29-1	TRBJ2-3
CSARDVTGTYNEQFF	TGCAGTGCCCGGGACGTCACCGGGACCTACAATGAGCAGTTCTTC	.	many	TRBV20-1	TRBJ2-1
CASRHARPGRNNEKLFF	TGTGCCAGCAGACACGCCCGACCGGGACGGAATAATGAAAAACTGTTTTTT	.	.	TRBV6-1	TRBJ1-4
CASRSSTGELFF	TGTGCCAGCAGGTCCTCCACCGGGGAGCTGTTTTTT	.	few	TRBV28	TRBJ2-2
CSASLANYGYTF	TGCAGTGCTAGTCTGGCTAACTATGGCTACACCTTC	.	many	TRBV20-1	TRBJ1-2
CASSLRGIEQFF	TGCGCCAGCAGCCTACGGGGGATTGAGCAGTTCTTC	.	many	TRBV5-1	TRBJ2-1
CASSPPGTGETIQYF	TGTGCCAGCAGCCCCCCCGGGACAGGGGAAACTATTCAGTACTTC	TRBD1	many	TRBV28	TRBJ2-4
CASRPWDRYYGYTF	TGTGCCAGCAGACCTTGGGACAGATACTATGGCTACACCTTC	TRBD1	few	TRBV6-2/TRBV6-3	TRBJ1-2
CAWGTGTGTYEQYF	TGTGCCTGGGGTACCGGGACAGGGACCTACGAGCAGTACTTC	TRBD1	once	TRBV30	TRBJ2-7
CASSHGTGSGQYF	TGTGCCAGCAGCCACGGGACAGGGTCGGGGCAGTACTTC	TRBD1	.	TRBV14	TRBJ2-7
CASSSDRGQEKLFF	TGTGCCAGCAGCTCAGACAGGGGTCAAGAAAAACTGTTTTTT	TRBD1	many	TRBV11-2	TRBJ1-4
CSARGGASRLNEQYF	TGCAGTGCTAGAGGTGGGGCTAGCCGCCTGAACGAGCAGTACTTC	.	.	TRBV20-1	TRBJ2-7
CASSLHAGGRDTQYF	TGTGCCAGCAGCTTACATGCCGGGGGCCGGGATACGCAGTATTTT	.	.	TRBV7-3	TRBJ2-3
CASSSTGGNYEQYF	TGCGCCAGCAGCTCGACAGGGGGGAACTACGAGCAGTACTTC	TRBD1	few	TRBV5-1	TRBJ2-7
CASSVSHLNTEAFF	TGTGCCAGCAGCGTTTCCCACTTAAACACTGAAGCTTTCTTT	.	many	TRBV7-9	TRBJ1-1
CASSFDTDTQYF	TGCGCCAGCAGCTTCGACACAGATACGCAGTATTTT	.	many	TRBV5-1	TRBJ2-3
CASSPFPRQAGELFF	TGTGCCAGCAGCCCATTCCCTCGACAGGCCGGGGAGCTGTTTTTT	.	.	TRBV7-3	TRBJ2-2
CASSLHRSGELFF	TGTGCCAGCAGCTTACACAGGTCCGGGGAGCTGTTTTTT	.	few	TRBV11-2	TRBJ2-2
CASSADWSSYNEQFF	TGTGCCAGCAGCGCGGACTGGAGCTCCTACAATGAGCAGTTCTTC	.	many	TRBV9	TRBJ2-1
CASSFRQGNTYNEQFF	TGTGCCAGCAGCTTCCGACAGGGGAATACCTACAATGAGCAGTTCTTC	TRBD1	many	TRBV7-8	TRBJ2-1
CASSLPIRGRNEKLFF	TGTGCCAGCAGCTTACCGATCAGGGGGAGGAATGAAAAACTGTTTTTT	TRBD1	few	TRBV7-9	TRBJ1-4
CASSSQTVGVHFF	TGTGCCAGCAGTTCACAGACAGTCGGAGTGCACTTCTTC	.	many	TRBV12-3/TRBV12-4	TRBJ2-1
CASSVGQKTEAFF	TGTGCCAGCAGCGTAGGCCAAAAAACTGAAGCTTTCTTT	.	few	TRBV9	TRBJ1-1
CASSYEGRVEETQYF	TGTGCCAGCAGTTACGAGGGGCGCGTTGAAGAGACCCAGTACTTC	.	many	TRBV6-2/TRBV6-3	TRBJ2-5
CASSLVTSRSTDTQYF	TGTGCCAGCAGTTTAGTGACTAGCCGGAGCACAGATACGCAGTATTTT	TRBD2	.	TRBV28	TRBJ2-3
CASSFPRLDRGTLGETQYF	TGTGCCAGCAGCTTCCCAAGGTTGGACAGGGGGACCCTTGGAGAGACCCAGTACTTC	TRBD1	many	TRBV7-9	TRBJ2-5
CASSSPTGKEANSPLHF	TGTGCCAGCTCATCCCCGACAGGGAAGGAGGCGAATTCACCCCTCCACTTT	TRBD1	many	TRBV18	TRBJ1-6
CASSQDIGGVDNQPQHF	TGTGCCAGCAGCCAAGATATAGGGGGGGTTGACAATCAGCCCCAGCATTTT	.	many	TRBV3-1	TRBJ1-5
CASSQSGASSEQFF	TGTGCCAGCAGCCAATCGGGGGCTTCCTCTGAGCAGTTCTTC	.	many	TRBV16	TRBJ2-1
CASRRNYGYTF	TGTGCCAGCAGGAGGAACTATGGCTACACCTTC	.	many	TRBV2	TRBJ1-2
CSATGGGPYEQYF	TGCAGTGCCACCGGCGGCGGCCCCTACGAGCAGTACTTC	.	many	TRBV20-1	TRBJ2-7
CASSESTRGKLFF	TGTGCCAGCAGCGAGTCGACCCGCGGAAAACTGTTTTTT	.	many	TRBV7-2	TRBJ1-4
CASSVKMGQYSGANVLTF	TGTGCCAGCAGCGTTAAAATGGGACAGTACTCTGGGGCCAACGTCCTGACTTTC	TRBD1	.	TRBV7-9	TRBJ2-6
CASSPPGQLGNTIYF	TGTGCCAGCAGTCCGCCCGGACAGTTAGGAAACACCATATATTTT	.	few	TRBV28	TRBJ1-3
CSVEFWLAGVVVQYF	TGCAGCGTTGAATTTTGGCTAGCGGGAGTAGTGGTGCAGTACTTC	TRBD2	many	TRBV29-1	TRBJ2-7
CASSFSLDEKLFF	TGTGCCAGCAGTTTTAGTCTAGATGAAAAACTGTTTTTT	.	few	TRBV28	TRBJ1-4
CASSVWENQPQHF	TGTGCCAGCAGTGTATGGGAGAATCAGCCCCAGCATTTT	.	few	TRBV2	TRBJ1-5
CASSPPRGNSGNTIYF	TGTGCCAGCTCACCACCTAGGGGAAACTCTGGAAACACCATATATTTT	.	few	TRBV18	TRBJ1-3
CASSLVSSYNSPLHF	TGTGCCAGCAGTTTGGTCAGCTCCTATAATTCACCCCTCCACTTT	.	.	TRBV28	TRBJ1-6
CSARTGPEQFF	TGCAGTGCTAGGACAGGCCCTGAGCAGTTCTTC	.	many	TRBV20-1	TRBJ2-1
CASSGWTGGTDTQYF	TGTGCCAGCTCGGGGTGGACAGGGGGCACAGATACGCAGTATTTT	TRBD1	few	TRBV28	TRBJ2-3
CASSNREGNEKLFF	TGTGCCAGCAGCAACAGGGAAGGCAATGAAAAACTGTTTTTT	.	.	TRBV12-3/TRBV12-4	TRBJ1-4
CASSLPSGQGTSSYNEQFF	TGTGCCAGCAGTTTGCCCTCGGGACAGGGAACGAGCTCCTACAATGAGCAGTTCTTC	TRBD1	.	TRBV6-2/TRBV6-3	TRBJ2-1
CASSPDNTDTQYF	TGTGCCAGCAGCCCGGACAACACAGATACGCAGTATTTT	.	many	TRBV13	TRBJ2-3
CASSYRQGLASGELFF	TGTGCCAGCAGCTACCGACAGGGCCTCGCGAGCGGGGAGCTGTTTTTT	TRBD1	many	TRBV11-3	TRBJ2-2
CATQYSNQPQHF	TGCGCCACCCAATATTCCAATCAGCCCCAGCATTTT	.	many	TRBV10-2	TRBJ1-5
CAIRGAGGGKETQYF	TGTGCCATCAGAGGAGCGGGGGGGGGGAAAGAGACCCAGTACTTC	TRBD2	few	TRBV10-3	TRBJ2-5
CASSPVQGRDTEAFF	TGTGCCAGCTCACCTGTACAGGGGAGGGACACTGAAGCTTTCTTT	TRBD1	many	TRBV18	TRBJ1-1
CASSAGTSSDEQFF	TGTGCCAGCAGCGCCGGGACTAGCTCCGATGAGCAGTTCTTC	TRBD2	.	TRBV11-2	TRBJ2-1
CASSPPAPSGANVLTF	TGTGCCAGCTCACCACCCGCGCCCTCTGGGGCCAACGTCCTGACTTTC	.	few	TRBV18	TRBJ2-6
CASSLRDPGYNEQFF	TGTGCCAGCAGCCTCCGGGACCCAGGCTACAATGAGCAGTTCTTC	.	many	TRBV7-9	TRBJ2-1